The rows below give T cell receptor beta chains drawn from one sample of a study of technical replicates of blood from several donors. The method was immunoSEQ multiplex PCR; TCRdb's version includes in-frame clones alone and lacks a portion of them. The sample consists of tens of thousands of clones, nearly 97% of them appearing once. The sample was T cells isolated from PBMCs. Receptors were obtained from a human donor in good health. Each CDR3 is given with its conserved first and last residue. Each record gives: CDR3 DNA, CDR3 protein, V gene, clone size, CDR3 length, D gene, J gene. The D gene is left open where the match is weak. Where a row states a size, it is once, few, many or the class of an expanded clone; other rows omit it.

CDR3 DNA: TGTGCCAGCAGCGGGATACAGGGTGGGCAGATCTATGGCTACACCTTC; CDR3 protein: CASSGIQGGQIYGYTF; V gene: TRBV9; clone size: once; CDR3 length: 16; D gene: NA; J gene: TRBJ1-2
CDR3 DNA: TGTGCCAGCAGGTTGTTACTAGGTCAGCCCCAGCATTTT; CDR3 protein: CASRLLLGQPQHF; V gene: TRBV6-1; clone size: NA; CDR3 length: 13; D gene: NA; J gene: TRBJ1-5
CDR3 DNA: TGTGCCAGCAGTTTTGATTGGGAGCGGGAGTGGGACTACAATGAGCAGTTCTTC; CDR3 protein: CASSFDWEREWDYNEQFF; V gene: TRBV28; clone size: NA; CDR3 length: 18; D gene: TRBD2; J gene: TRBJ2-1
CDR3 DNA: TGTGCCAGTAGTAACACAGAGAACACTGAAGCTTTCTTT; CDR3 protein: CASSNTENTEAFF; V gene: TRBV19; clone size: NA; CDR3 length: 13; D gene: NA; J gene: TRBJ1-1
CDR3 DNA: TGCGCCAGCAGCCCCCTCAATCGAGCGGAGGCCTACGAGCAGTACTTC; CDR3 protein: CASSPLNRAEAYEQYF; V gene: TRBV5-1; clone size: NA; CDR3 length: 16; D gene: NA; J gene: TRBJ2-7
CDR3 DNA: TGTGCCAGCAGCCAAACGGGGGGGTACACCGGGGAGCTGTTTTTT; CDR3 protein: CASSQTGGYTGELFF; V gene: TRBV7-3; clone size: NA; CDR3 length: 15; D gene: TRBD2; J gene: TRBJ2-2
CDR3 DNA: TGTGCCAGCAGCTTGGTCTCTAGCGGGGGATACAATGAGCAGTTCTTC; CDR3 protein: CASSLVSSGGYNEQFF; V gene: TRBV5-5; clone size: NA; CDR3 length: 16; D gene: TRBD2; J gene: TRBJ2-1
CDR3 DNA: TGCGCCAGCAGCCCCCAATTCGGAACCCTTCGGGGGTCGGCCTTCCACGAGCAGTACTTC; CDR3 protein: CASSPQFGTLRGSAFHEQYF; V gene: TRBV4-1; clone size: once; CDR3 length: 20; D gene: NA; J gene: TRBJ2-7
CDR3 DNA: TGTGCCAGCAGTGAAGTGCACTTTAATACGCAGTATTTT; CDR3 protein: CASSEVHFNTQYF; V gene: TRBV2; clone size: NA; CDR3 length: 13; D gene: NA; J gene: TRBJ2-3
CDR3 DNA: TGCAGCGTTGGAATGTGGGGGGACAGTTCCAATGAGCAGTTCTTC; CDR3 protein: CSVGMWGDSSNEQFF; V gene: TRBV29-1; clone size: NA; CDR3 length: 15; D gene: NA; J gene: TRBJ2-1
CDR3 DNA: TGTGCCAGCAGCTTAGCACGGCTAGCGGTTACTGAGCAGTACTTC; CDR3 protein: CASSLARLAVTEQYF; V gene: TRBV7-9; clone size: once; CDR3 length: 15; D gene: TRBD2; J gene: TRBJ2-7
CDR3 DNA: TGTGCCAGCAGCTGGCAGGACACTGAAGCTTTCTTT; CDR3 protein: CASSWQDTEAFF; V gene: TRBV13; clone size: medium-sized; CDR3 length: 12; D gene: NA; J gene: TRBJ1-1
CDR3 DNA: TGTGCCAGCAGTTACCTAGCTTCCTACAATGAGCAGTTCTTC; CDR3 protein: CASSYLASYNEQFF; V gene: TRBV6-6; clone size: NA; CDR3 length: 14; D gene: NA; J gene: TRBJ2-1
CDR3 DNA: TGCGCCAGCAGCTTGGCAGGGGTCACCTACGAGCAGTACTTC; CDR3 protein: CASSLAGVTYEQYF; V gene: TRBV5-1; clone size: NA; CDR3 length: 14; D gene: NA; J gene: TRBJ2-7
CDR3 DNA: TGTGCCAGCAGCGCCACCGCAGGGGTGGAATTTGCGCAGTACTTC; CDR3 protein: CASSATAGVEFAQYF; V gene: TRBV7-2; clone size: once; CDR3 length: 15; D gene: NA; J gene: TRBJ2-7
CDR3 DNA: TGTGCCAGCAGTCCAGGAACAGGGGGCGGAACTGAAGCTTTCTTT; CDR3 protein: CASSPGTGGGTEAFF; V gene: TRBV25-1; clone size: NA; CDR3 length: 15; D gene: TRBD1; J gene: TRBJ1-1
CDR3 DNA: TGTGCCAGCAAGTCCCTTTACTCGCGGGACTCCTACGAGCAGTACTTC; CDR3 protein: CASKSLYSRDSYEQYF; V gene: TRBV28; clone size: NA; CDR3 length: 16; D gene: NA; J gene: TRBJ2-7
CDR3 DNA: TGTGCCAGCAACCCGACAGGGGGAGGTTCACCCCTCCACTTT; CDR3 protein: CASNPTGGGSPLHF; V gene: TRBV13; clone size: few; CDR3 length: 14; D gene: TRBD1; J gene: TRBJ1-6
CDR3 DNA: TGTGCCAGCAGCTTACAGGGGCGATCCTACAATGAGCAGTTCTTC; CDR3 protein: CASSLQGRSYNEQFF; V gene: TRBV7-9; clone size: NA; CDR3 length: 15; D gene: NA; J gene: TRBJ2-1
CDR3 DNA: TGTGCCAGCACCCCCGGGACAGGGGAATACGAGCAGTACTTC; CDR3 protein: CASTPGTGEYEQYF; V gene: TRBV27; clone size: NA; CDR3 length: 14; D gene: TRBD1; J gene: TRBJ2-7
CDR3 DNA: TGCGCCAGCAGCCCAGCGGGGGGCTCCTACAATGAGCAGTTCTTC; CDR3 protein: CASSPAGGSYNEQFF; V gene: TRBV4-1; clone size: NA; CDR3 length: 15; D gene: TRBD2; J gene: TRBJ2-1
CDR3 DNA: TGTGCCAGCAGTTTATGGGCTAGCGGGGGGCGTACAGATACGCAGTATTTT; CDR3 protein: CASSLWASGGRTDTQYF; V gene: TRBV28; clone size: NA; CDR3 length: 17; D gene: TRBD2; J gene: TRBJ2-3
CDR3 DNA: TGCGCCAGCAGCTTGGGGGCCTACCAAGAGACCCAGTACTTC; CDR3 protein: CASSLGAYQETQYF; V gene: TRBV5-1; clone size: NA; CDR3 length: 14; D gene: NA; J gene: TRBJ2-5
CDR3 DNA: TGTGCCACCAGCAGCCGGGACACAATCTACGAGCAGTACTTC; CDR3 protein: CATSSRDTIYEQYF; V gene: TRBV15; clone size: NA; CDR3 length: 14; D gene: NA; J gene: TRBJ2-7
CDR3 DNA: TGTGCCAGCCATGCAGGGTTGCGCAATCAGCCCCAGCATTTT; CDR3 protein: CASHAGLRNQPQHF; V gene: TRBV2; clone size: NA; CDR3 length: 14; D gene: NA; J gene: TRBJ1-5
CDR3 DNA: TGCGCCAGCAGGAGTAGCGAGTGGGCCAACGTCCTGACTTTC; CDR3 protein: CASRSSEWANVLTF; V gene: TRBV5-1; clone size: once; CDR3 length: 14; D gene: NA; J gene: TRBJ2-6
CDR3 DNA: TGTGCCAGCAGTGCCGTGGAGACCCACGGGGATGAGCAGTTCTTC; CDR3 protein: CASSAVETHGDEQFF; V gene: TRBV6-5; clone size: NA; CDR3 length: 15; D gene: NA; J gene: TRBJ2-1
CDR3 DNA: TGTGCCAGCAGCGCGAGACTCTGGACAGGGGAGGAGACCCAGTACTTC; CDR3 protein: CASSARLWTGEETQYF; V gene: TRBV9; clone size: NA; CDR3 length: 16; D gene: TRBD1; J gene: TRBJ2-5
CDR3 DNA: TGTGCCAGCAGTTATACCGGGACTAGTAACAATGAGCAGTTCTTC; CDR3 protein: CASSYTGTSNNEQFF; V gene: TRBV6-5; clone size: NA; CDR3 length: 15; D gene: TRBD2; J gene: TRBJ2-1
CDR3 DNA: TGTGCCAGCAGTTACTCGTCAGGGAACGGCTACGAGCAGTACTTC; CDR3 protein: CASSYSSGNGYEQYF; V gene: TRBV6-6; clone size: NA; CDR3 length: 15; D gene: NA; J gene: TRBJ2-7
CDR3 DNA: TGTGCCAGCAGTTTCCTAGCGGGTCAAGAGACCCAGTACTTC; CDR3 protein: CASSFLAGQETQYF; V gene: TRBV28; clone size: NA; CDR3 length: 14; D gene: TRBD2; J gene: TRBJ2-5
CDR3 DNA: TGTGCCAGCAGCCCGGGCGAGCGGTACCAAGAGACCCAGTACTTC; CDR3 protein: CASSPGERYQETQYF; V gene: TRBV5-4; clone size: NA; CDR3 length: 15; D gene: NA; J gene: TRBJ2-5
CDR3 DNA: TGCGCCAGCAGCTTGGGTTCGGGACAGGGAGCCTACGAGCAGTACTTC; CDR3 protein: CASSLGSGQGAYEQYF; V gene: TRBV5-1; clone size: NA; CDR3 length: 16; D gene: TRBD1; J gene: TRBJ2-7
CDR3 DNA: TGTGCCAGCAGCTTAAGTCTCCAGGGCCCGAACACTGAAGCTTTCTTT; CDR3 protein: CASSLSLQGPNTEAFF; V gene: TRBV11-2; clone size: NA; CDR3 length: 16; D gene: NA; J gene: TRBJ1-1
CDR3 DNA: TGTGCCAGCAGTTTATGGGGACAGGGAACTGAAGCTTTCTTT; CDR3 protein: CASSLWGQGTEAFF; V gene: TRBV27; clone size: NA; CDR3 length: 14; D gene: TRBD1; J gene: TRBJ1-1
CDR3 DNA: TGTGCCAGTAGGGCACCGGGACAGGGAAAACATAACTCCTACGAGCAGTACTTC; CDR3 protein: CASRAPGQGKHNSYEQYF; V gene: TRBV11-2; clone size: NA; CDR3 length: 18; D gene: TRBD1; J gene: TRBJ2-7
CDR3 DNA: TGCGCCAGCAGCCAACTTGCGGACAGCCCGGGCGTCTATGGCTACACCTTC; CDR3 protein: CASSQLADSPGVYGYTF; V gene: TRBV4-1; clone size: NA; CDR3 length: 17; D gene: NA; J gene: TRBJ1-2
CDR3 DNA: TGTGCCAGCAGTTCCCTGACAGGGTATCAGCCCCAGCATTTT; CDR3 protein: CASSSLTGYQPQHF; V gene: TRBV27; clone size: NA; CDR3 length: 14; D gene: TRBD1; J gene: TRBJ1-5
CDR3 DNA: TGTGCCAGCAGTCTCGGGACAGGCTCGGTGTATGAGCAGTTCTTC; CDR3 protein: CASSLGTGSVYEQFF; V gene: TRBV27; clone size: NA; CDR3 length: 15; D gene: TRBD1; J gene: TRBJ2-1
CDR3 DNA: TGTGCCAGCAGCGGGTCGGCACAGGGGAACTATGGCTACACCTTC; CDR3 protein: CASSGSAQGNYGYTF; V gene: TRBV5-4; clone size: NA; CDR3 length: 15; D gene: TRBD1; J gene: TRBJ1-2
CDR3 DNA: TGCGCCAGCAGCCAGACAGGGAAAGATGAGCAGTTCTTC; CDR3 protein: CASSQTGKDEQFF; V gene: TRBV5-1; clone size: NA; CDR3 length: 13; D gene: TRBD1; J gene: TRBJ2-1
CDR3 DNA: TGTGCCAGCAGCCCTGAAGGTAGCAATTCACCCCTCCACTTT; CDR3 protein: CASSPEGSNSPLHF; V gene: TRBV9; clone size: NA; CDR3 length: 14; D gene: NA; J gene: TRBJ1-6
CDR3 DNA: TGTGCCAGTATGCGGGAGACGAATGAGCAGTTCTTC; CDR3 protein: CASMRETNEQFF; V gene: TRBV19; clone size: once; CDR3 length: 12; D gene: TRBD2; J gene: TRBJ2-1
CDR3 DNA: TGTGCCAGCAGTGACTCGATCGGAGTAGACAATGAGCAGTTCTTC; CDR3 protein: CASSDSIGVDNEQFF; V gene: TRBV6-4; clone size: NA; CDR3 length: 15; D gene: NA; J gene: TRBJ2-1
CDR3 DNA: TGTGCCAGCAGCCCCATTATGGGGACAGGGCCTGGCTATGGCTACACCTTC; CDR3 protein: CASSPIMGTGPGYGYTF; V gene: TRBV11-2; clone size: NA; CDR3 length: 17; D gene: TRBD1; J gene: TRBJ1-2